A selection of T cell receptor beta chains follows, all from one sample in a study of identical twins. One entry per CDR3 protein results from TCRdb running MiXCR on the 5' RACE reads. In the table there are 550,000 to 800,000 distinct CDR3 sequences, roughly 6.6% of which are singletons. In addition, the sample was reused for a study of yellow fever vaccine responses in identical twins.

Sequenced input: PBMCs. These receptor sequences come from a woman in her late teens or twenties in good health. Both conserved end residues are part of each CDR3. Each record gives: J gene, V gene, clone size, D gene, CDR3 protein, CDR3 DNA. D genes are given only for firm matches. Size is omitted from some rows. Given values are once, few, many or a class for expanded clones.

>TRBJ1-6|TRBV20-1|few|TRBD1
CSARRQGSPLHF
TGCAGTGCTAGGAGACAGGGGTCACCCCTCCACTTT
>TRBJ2-7|TRBV10-3|many|TRBD2
CAISEGGLSEQYF
TGTGCCATCAGTGAGGGGGGACTATCCGAGCAGTACTTC
>TRBJ2-2|TRBV5-1|many|.
CASSLGSFTGELFF
TGCGCCAGCAGCTTGGGCTCTTTCACCGGGGAGCTGTTTTTT
>TRBJ2-1|TRBV29-1|many|.
CSVETFEQFF
TGCAGCGTTGAAACCTTTGAGCAGTTCTTC
>TRBJ2-1|TRBV20-1|.|.
CSARAAGPPNEQFF
TGCAGTGCTAGAGCGGCGGGGCCGCCGAATGAGCAGTTCTTC
>TRBJ1-4|TRBV5-1|many|.
CASSFEAATNEKLFF
TGCGCCAGCAGCTTCGAGGCTGCAACTAATGAAAAACTGTTTTTT
>TRBJ2-1|TRBV11-2|few|TRBD1
CASRGTGKSSYNEQFF
TGTGCCAGCAGAGGGACAGGGAAAAGCTCCTACAATGAGCAGTTCTTC
>TRBJ2-1|TRBV7-8|.|.
CASAGPYNEQFF
TGTGCCAGCGCGGGACCCTACAATGAGCAGTTCTTC
>TRBJ2-3|TRBV6-5|.|TRBD2
CASSYSLAGGSTDTQYF
TGTGCCAGCAGTTACTCGCTAGCGGGGGGTAGCACAGATACGCAGTATTTT
>TRBJ2-1|TRBV20-1|many|TRBD2
CSARDWPSGSGEQFF
TGCAGTGCTAGAGATTGGCCTAGCGGGAGTGGAGAGCAGTTCTTC
>TRBJ2-3|TRBV11-1|few|TRBD2
CASSSTSGADTQYF
TGTGCCAGCAGCTCTACTAGCGGCGCAGATACGCAGTATTTT
>TRBJ2-1|TRBV5-1|many|.
CASSLVKQQDYNEQFF
TGCGCCAGCAGCTTGGTAAAACAGCAGGATTACAATGAGCAGTTCTTC
>TRBJ2-1|TRBV29-1|many|TRBD2
CSVDGGRAYNEQFF
TGCAGCGTTGATGGGGGGAGGGCCTACAATGAGCAGTTCTTC
>TRBJ2-1|TRBV3-1|many|.
CASSHRGAPSNEQFF
TGTGCCAGCAGCCATCGGGGGGCCCCGTCCAATGAGCAGTTCTTC
>TRBJ1-5|TRBV12-3/TRBV12-4|many|TRBD1
CASSFWDRNNQPQHF
TGTGCCAGCAGTTTTTGGGACAGGAACAATCAGCCCCAGCATTTT
>TRBJ2-7|TRBV18|once|.
CASSPVFSSSYYEQYF
TGTGCCAGCTCACCAGTTTTCTCATCCTCGTACTACGAGCAGTACTTC
>TRBJ1-2|TRBV12-3/TRBV12-4|many|.
CASSLGGGGVYGYTF
TGTGCCAGCAGTTTGGGTGGGGGAGGGGTCTATGGCTACACCTTC
>TRBJ2-6|TRBV7-9|.|.
CASNPGANVLTF
TGTGCCAGCAACCCAGGGGCCAACGTCCTGACTTTC
>TRBJ2-1|TRBV20-1|many|.
CSASATNEQFF
TGCAGTGCTAGTGCGACCAATGAGCAGTTCTTC
>TRBJ1-2|TRBV20-1|few|TRBD1
CSASSTPGGVYGYTF
TGCAGTGCTAGTAGCACCCCAGGGGGGGTCTATGGCTACACCTTC
>TRBJ1-2|TRBV24-1|few|TRBD1
CATSDLQGANYGYTF
TGTGCCACCAGTGATTTGCAGGGGGCGAACTATGGCTACACCTTC
>TRBJ2-1|TRBV5-5|.|.
CASSLDQHLEQFF
TGTGCCAGCAGCTTGGACCAACATCTTGAGCAGTTCTTC
>TRBJ2-3|TRBV28|.|.
CASSLWQGTDTQYF
TGTGCCAGCAGTTTATGGCAGGGGACAGATACGCAGTATTTT